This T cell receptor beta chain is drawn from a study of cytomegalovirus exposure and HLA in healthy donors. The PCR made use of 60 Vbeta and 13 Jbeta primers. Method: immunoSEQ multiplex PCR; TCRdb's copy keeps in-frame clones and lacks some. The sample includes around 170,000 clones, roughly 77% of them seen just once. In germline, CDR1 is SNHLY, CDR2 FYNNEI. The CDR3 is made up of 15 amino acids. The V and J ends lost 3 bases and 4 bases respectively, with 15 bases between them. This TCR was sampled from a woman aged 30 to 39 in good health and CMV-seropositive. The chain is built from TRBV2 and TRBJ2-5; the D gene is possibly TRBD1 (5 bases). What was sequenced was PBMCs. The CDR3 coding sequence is TGTGCCAGCAGTGAGTCAAGGGGTGTTTCAGAGACCCAGTACTTC. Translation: CASSESRGVSETQYF. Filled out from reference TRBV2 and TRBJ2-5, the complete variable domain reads EPEVTQTPSHQVTQMGQEVILRCVPISNHLYFYWYRQILGQKVEFLVSFYNNEISEKSEIFDDQFSVERPDGSNFTLKIRSTKLEDSAMYFCASSESRGVSETQYFGPGTRLLVL.